Below, one T cell receptor (beta chain) is given with its context. The antigen remains unidentified. These data belong to a study of beta chain features in type 1 diabetes. Germline V gene data show CDR1 as SGHAT and CDR2 as FQNNGV. V gave up 5 bases and J gave up 8 bases, with 17 bases separating them. This CDR3 contains 14 residues. Expressed TCRB transcripts were sequenced because the isolated RNA had all been reverse transcribed beforehand. Profiling relied on immunoSEQ multiplex PCR, and the TCRdb table lists in-frame clones only, not all of them. The sample records roughly 730,000 clones, roughly an eighth being singletons. The study, taken as a whole, reports: Significant though moderate, a shortening of TCRB CDR3s appeared in all four CD4+ subsets of Type 1 diabetes patients.

This rearrangement joins TRBV11-2 to TRBJ2-3; maybe TRBD2 (6 bases). This receptor was identified in a man aged 18 to 30 with type 1 diabetes. Sample: naive CD4+ T cells from blood. In DNA form, the CDR3 reads TGTGCCAGCAGCCGGAATGGGGGAGGAGGTACGCAGTATTTT. Translating it yields CASSRNGGGGTQYF.